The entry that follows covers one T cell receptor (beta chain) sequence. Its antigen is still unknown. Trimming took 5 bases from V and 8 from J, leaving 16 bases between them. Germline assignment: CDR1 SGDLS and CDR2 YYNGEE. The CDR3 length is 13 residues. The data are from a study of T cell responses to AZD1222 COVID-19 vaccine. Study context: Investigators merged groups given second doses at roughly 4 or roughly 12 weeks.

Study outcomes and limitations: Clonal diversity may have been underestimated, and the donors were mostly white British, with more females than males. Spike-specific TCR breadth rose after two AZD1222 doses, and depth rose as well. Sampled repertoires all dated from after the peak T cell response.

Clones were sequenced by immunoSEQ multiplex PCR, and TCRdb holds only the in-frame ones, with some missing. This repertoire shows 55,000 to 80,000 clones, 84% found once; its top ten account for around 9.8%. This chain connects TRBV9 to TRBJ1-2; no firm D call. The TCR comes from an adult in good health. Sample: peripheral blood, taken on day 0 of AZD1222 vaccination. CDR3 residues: CASSRIPPSGYTF. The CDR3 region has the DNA TGTGCCAGCAGTCGTATACCCCCCTCAGGCTACACCTTC.